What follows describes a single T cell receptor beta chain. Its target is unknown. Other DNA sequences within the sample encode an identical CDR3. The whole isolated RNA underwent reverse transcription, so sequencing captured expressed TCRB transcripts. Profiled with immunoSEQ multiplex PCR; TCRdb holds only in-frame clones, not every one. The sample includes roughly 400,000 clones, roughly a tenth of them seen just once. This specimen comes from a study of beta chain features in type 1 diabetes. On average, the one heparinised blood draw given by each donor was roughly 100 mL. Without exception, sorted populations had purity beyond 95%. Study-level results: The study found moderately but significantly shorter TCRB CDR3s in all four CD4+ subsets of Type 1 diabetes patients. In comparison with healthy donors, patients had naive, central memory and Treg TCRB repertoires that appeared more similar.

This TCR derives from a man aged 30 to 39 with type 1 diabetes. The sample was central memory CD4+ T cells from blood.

CDR3 sequence (DNA): TGTGCCAGCTCACCACCGGGGGGGGCCGGTCAGCCCCAGCATTTT. This sequence encodes CASSPPGGAGQPQHF. V and J are TRBV18 and TRBJ1-5; D possibly corresponds to TRBD1 (6 bases). Trimming took off 0 bases at V and 6 bases at J, with 12 bases between the two ends. This CDR3 region has 15 residues. Germline assignment: CDR1 KGHSH and CDR2 LQKENI. Together with reference TRBV18 and TRBJ1-5, the CDR3 gives the full variable domain: NAGVMQNPRHLVRRRGQEARLRCSPMKGHSHVYWYRQLPEEGLKFMVYLQKENIIDESGMPKERFSAEFPKEGPSILRIQQVVRGDSAAYFCASSPPGGAGQPQHFGDGTRLSIL.